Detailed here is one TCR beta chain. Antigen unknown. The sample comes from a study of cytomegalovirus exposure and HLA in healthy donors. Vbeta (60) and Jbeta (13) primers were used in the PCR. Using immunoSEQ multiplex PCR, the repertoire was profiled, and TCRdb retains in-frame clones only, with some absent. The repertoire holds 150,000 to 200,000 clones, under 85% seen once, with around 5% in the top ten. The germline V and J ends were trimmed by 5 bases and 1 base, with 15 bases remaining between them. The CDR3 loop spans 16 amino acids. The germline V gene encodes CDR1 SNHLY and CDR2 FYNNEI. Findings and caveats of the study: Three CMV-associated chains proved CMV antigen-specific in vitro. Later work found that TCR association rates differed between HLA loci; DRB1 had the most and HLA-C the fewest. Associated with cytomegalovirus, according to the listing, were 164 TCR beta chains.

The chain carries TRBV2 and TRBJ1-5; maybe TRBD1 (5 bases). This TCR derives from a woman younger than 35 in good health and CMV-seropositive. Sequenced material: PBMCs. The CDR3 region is CASSFGRQRSNQPQHF. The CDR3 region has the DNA TGTGCCAGCAGTTTCGGTCGACAGAGAAGCAATCAGCCCCAGCATTTT.